This T cell receptor (beta chain) was identified during a study of cytotoxic CD8 clonotypes in ibrutinib-treated CLL. V was pared by 2 bases and J by 5 bases, with 3 bases between. This CDR3 is built from 11 residues. Germline V gives CDR1 MNHNY, CDR2 SVGAGI (reference sequence). In regard to this clone: Within the sample, other DNA sequences also encode this same CDR3.

Repertoires were generated with immunoSEQ multiplex PCR, while TCRdb's copy carries only in-frame clones and drops some. The repertoire has about 130,000 clones, roughly 85% of them found once; the top ten carry roughly 2%. The sample was PBMCs, taken after 24 months of ibrutinib treatment. The clonotype was recovered from a human donor with chronic lymphocytic leukemia. This chain links TRBV6-6 with TRBJ2-5; D unclear. DNA for the CDR3: TGTGCCAGCAGTTACGGTGAGACCCAGTACTTC. Protein: CASSYGETQYF.